The clone carrying this T cell receptor beta chain was seen a few times. No antigen is known for it. This record belongs to a study of CD8+ T cells in alopecia areata. Study summary: Treatment of the treated patients consisted of oral tofacitinib, 5 to 10 mg twice daily. Treatment with tofacitinib (6 to 18 months) was followed by 6 months off drug. The study's findings and limits: Persistence of many expanded lesional clones was seen in scalp and blood during tofacitinib.

Sample treatment: oral pan-JAK inhibitor, 5-10 mg twice daily. Germline V gene lookup returns CDR1 GTSNPN and CDR2 SVGIG (reference sequence). J was trimmed by 6 bases and V by 3 bases; bases with no gene match: 9. The CDR3 length is 14 residues. Extracted RNA was reverse transcribed, and the resulting cDNA served as sequencing template. The data were produced by immunoSEQ multiplex PCR, yet TCRdb's version contains in-frame clones alone and is incomplete. The sample includes 190,000 or so clones, roughly three fifths seen only once; the top ten take 3.3%. This sequence originates from a human donor with alopecia areata. The chain links TRBV30 to TRBJ1-1; TRBD1 matches 8 bases. Sample: CD4+ T cells sorted from blood, taken at week 4, from a patient treated with tofacitinib. The CDR3 DNA reads TGTGCCTGGAGGGACAGGGCAAATCGTCCTGAAGCTTTCTTT. Residues: CAWRDRANRPEAFF.